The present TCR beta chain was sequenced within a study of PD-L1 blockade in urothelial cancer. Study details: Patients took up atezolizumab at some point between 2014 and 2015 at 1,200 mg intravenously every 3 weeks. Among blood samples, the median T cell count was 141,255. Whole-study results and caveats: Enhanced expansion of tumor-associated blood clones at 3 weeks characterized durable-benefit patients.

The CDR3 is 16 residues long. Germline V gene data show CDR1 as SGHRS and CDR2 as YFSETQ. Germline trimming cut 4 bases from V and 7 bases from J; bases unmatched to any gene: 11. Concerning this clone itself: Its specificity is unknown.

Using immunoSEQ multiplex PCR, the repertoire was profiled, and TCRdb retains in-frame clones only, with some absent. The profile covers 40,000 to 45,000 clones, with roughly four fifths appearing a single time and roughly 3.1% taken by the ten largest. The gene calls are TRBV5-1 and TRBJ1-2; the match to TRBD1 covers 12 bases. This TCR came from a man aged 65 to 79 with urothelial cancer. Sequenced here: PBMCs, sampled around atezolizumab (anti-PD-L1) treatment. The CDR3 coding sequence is TGCGCCAGCAGCAGCGGGACAGGGGGCCCAGGTGGTGGCTACACCTTC. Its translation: CASSSGTGGPGGGYTF.